One and the same sample provided the 28 T cell receptor beta chains below, sequenced in a study of T cell changes during pregnancy in multiple sclerosis. Generated by immunoSEQ multiplex PCR, the TCRdb table keeps only in-frame clones and is missing some. The repertoire includes tens of thousands of clones, 91% of them detected once, and roughly 1.2% sits in the top ten. The material sequenced was peripheral blood, taken after pregnancy. The receptor source for this set is a female donor in good health, enrolled as a control in a pregnancy study.

This clone appeared a single time. The chain combines TRBV7-2 with TRBJ1-1; 9 bases align to TRBD1. The CDR3 contains 13 residues. With V trimmed by 6 bases and J by 10 bases, 9 bases remained unmatched. Germline-derived CDR1 and CDR2 are SGHTA and FQGNSA. In DNA form, the CDR3 reads TGTGCCAGCAGTGATCCGGGACAGGGAAGAGCTTTCTTT. It translates to CASSDPGQGRAFF.

This chain uses TRBV27 with TRBJ2-1, with 11 bases aligning to TRBD2. Germline CDR1 and CDR2: MNHEY and SMNVEV (reference sequence). V lost 3 bases, J lost 0 bases, and 1 base stayed unmatched. The length of the CDR3 is 16 residues. Written as DNA, the CDR3 is TGTGCCAGCAGTTTCACTAGCGGGGGCTCCTACAATGAGCAGTTCTTC. It encodes CASSFTSGGSYNEQFF.

The rearrangement links TRBV18 to TRBJ2-1, with D uncertain. V lost 3 bases and J lost 0, with 18 bases in between. The CDR3 loop spans 18 amino acids. Germline lookup yields CDR1 KGHSH and CDR2 LQKENI. CDR3 DNA: TGTGCCAGCTCACCCCGGATCCCAGGTCAGAGCTCCTACAATGAGCAGTTCTTC. It yields the protein CASSPRIPGQSSYNEQFF.

The rearrangement joins TRBV9 to TRBJ1-2, with a tentative D call TRBD1 (6 bases). V shed 3 bases and J shed 3 bases, with 9 bases lying between them. Germline V gene data show CDR1 as SGDLS and CDR2 as YYNGEE. This CDR3 region has 13 residues. The CDR3 region has the DNA TGTGCCAGCAGCGCACAGGGCCACTATGGCTACACCTTC. Translated, it gives CASSAQGHYGYTF.

DNA of the CDR3: TGTGCCAGCAACCCTATGACAGGCCGGGCTGAAGCTTTCTTT. Its protein is CASNPMTGRAEAFF. This chain joins TRBV6-1 and TRBJ1-1; possibly TRBD1 for D (6 bases). This CDR3 is 14 amino acids long. The germline gives CDR1 MNHNS, CDR2 SASEGT. The ends were cut back, 7 bases at V and 6 bases at J, with 18 bases in the middle.

The rearrangement joins TRBV10-3 to TRBJ2-1; 8 bases agree with TRBD2. The germline V gene has CDR1 ENHRY and CDR2 SYGVKD. The V gene end was trimmed by 6 bases and the J gene end by 0 bases; junction bases not matched to a gene: 13. The CDR3 spans 18 residues. CDR3 sequence reads: CAISHPGGGTFSYNEQFF. The CDR3 DNA reads TGTGCCATCAGCCACCCCGGGGGGGGGACCTTCTCCTACAATGAGCAGTTCTTC.

The chain has TRBV19 and TRBJ2-3; 8 nucleotides match TRBD2. Trimming removed 6 bases from V and 3 bases from J; junction bases left unmatched: 5. Germline-derived CDR1 and CDR2 are LNHDA and SQIVND (reference sequence). This CDR3 has 14 residues. The CDR3, as DNA: TGTGCCAGTAGGTTCGGGGGGGTGACAGATACGCAGTATTTT. Translating gives CASRFGGVTDTQYF.

The chain carries TRBV19 and TRBJ2-3, with D perhaps matching TRBD2 (5 bases). Germline assignment: CDR1 LNHDA and CDR2 SQIVND (reference sequence). The CDR3 consists of 15 residues. V lost 3 bases and J lost 2, with 12 bases in between. CDR3 nucleotides: TGTGCCAGTAGTATGGGTGGGAGTAACACAGATACGCAGTATTTT. Translating gives CASSMGGSNTDTQYF.

The rearrangement uses TRBV7-7 and TRBJ2-1; 10 bases are a match to TRBD2. This CDR3 is 14 amino acids long. CDR1 SSHAT and CDR2 FNYEAQ come from the germline V gene (reference sequence). Germline trimming cut 4 bases from V and 10 bases from J; bases unmatched to any gene: 7. In DNA, the CDR3 is TGTGCCAGCAGCTCCCTAGCGGGGGCTTTGGAGCAGTTCTTC. Its translation is CASSSLAGALEQFF.

This clone was seen just once. V gene TRBV11-2 combines with J gene TRBJ1-2; 10 bases line up with TRBD1. The CDR3 has 15 residues. V shed 4 bases and J 1 base; nucleotides not matched to a gene: 3. The germline V gene encodes CDR1 SGHAT and CDR2 FQNNGV. As DNA, the CDR3 is TGTGCCAGCAGCTGGGGGACAGGGGTTAACTATGGCTACACCTTC. Amino acid sequence: CASSWGTGVNYGYTF.

This clone was counted between two and nine times. The DNA for the CDR3 is TGCGCCAGCAGCTTGGCGGGAGAGACTAACTATGGCTACACCTTC. Encoded protein: CASSLAGETNYGYTF. The chain carries TRBV5-1 and TRBJ1-2; no clear D. V was shortened by 0 bases and J by 0 bases, with 9 bases between the two germline ends. From germline, CDR1 is SGHRS and CDR2 YFSETQ. The CDR3 has 15 residues. The full variable domain, in which reference TRBV5-1 and TRBJ1-2 provide the parts outside the CDR3, is KAGVTQTPRYLIKTRGQQVTLSCSPISGHRSVSWYQQTPGQGLQFLFEYFSETQRNKGNFPGRFSGRQFSNSRSEMNVSTLELGDSALYLCASSLAGETNYGYTFGSGTRLTVV.

The genes are TRBV5-4 and TRBJ1-1; no reliable D call. The CDR3 has 13 residues. The V gene's germline CDR1 is SGHNT and CDR2 YYREEE (reference sequence). Trimming removed 1 base from V and 0 bases from J, with 4 bases in between. The CDR3 region has the DNA TGTGCCAGCAGCTTGTCTCTGAACACTGAAGCTTTCTTT. It specifies CASSLSLNTEAFF.

V gene TRBV28 combines with J gene TRBJ1-1; D gene uncertain. V lost 2 bases to trimming and J lost 5 bases, with 12 bases between them. The germline V gene has CDR1 MDHEN and CDR2 SYDVKM. The length of the CDR3 is 14 residues. The CDR3: CASSLTIGRTEAFF. In nucleotides, the CDR3 is TGTGCCAGCAGTTTAACTATCGGGAGGACTGAAGCTTTCTTT. Combining the CDR3 with reference TRBV28 and TRBJ1-1 gives the whole variable domain DVKVTQSSRYLVKRTGEKVFLECVQDMDHENMFWYRQDPGLGLRLIYFSYDVKMKEKGDIPEGYSVSREKKERFSLILESASTNQTSMYLCASSLTIGRTEAFFGQGTRLTVV.

The rearrangement joins TRBV7-9 to TRBJ2-1; 8 bases match TRBD2. Germline loops: CDR1 SEHNR, CDR2 FQNEAQ (reference sequence). Trimming removed 1 base from V and 7 bases from J; junction bases left unmatched: 6. The CDR3 runs 15 residues. CDR3 bases: TGTGCCAGCAGCTTAGGTCCCGGGGGGGCGAATGAGCAGTTCTTC. This gives the protein CASSLGPGGANEQFF. Full variable domain (remainder filled in from reference TRBV7-9 and TRBJ2-1): DTGVSQNPRHKITKRGQNVTFRCDPISEHNRLYWYRQTLGQGPEFLTYFQNEAQLEKSRLLSDRFSAERPKGSFSTLEIQRTEQGDSAMYLCASSLGPGGANEQFFGPGTRLTVL.

This clone occurred once. The chain couples TRBV19 to TRBJ1-5; 10 bases fit TRBD1. CDR3 length: 15 amino acids. From germline, CDR1 is LNHDA and CDR2 SQIVND (reference sequence). V shed 7 bases and J 5 bases; nucleotides not matched to a gene: 8. The CDR3 DNA is TGTGCCAGTAACAATCCGGGACAGGGGTATCAGCCCCAGCATTTT. It yields the protein CASNNPGQGYQPQHF.

This sequence joins TRBV6-5 and TRBJ2-1, with TRBD1 as a possible D gene (5 bases). The CDR3 sequence is 13 residues long. Per the germline V gene, CDR1 is MNHEY and CDR2 is SVGAGI. The germline V and J ends were trimmed by 4 bases and 4 bases, with 8 bases remaining between them. This CDR3 is CASSLDTYNEQFF. The CDR3 DNA follows: TGTGCCAGCAGTTTGGACACATACAATGAGCAGTTCTTC.

This chain links TRBV28 with TRBJ2-2; D gene unclear. The germline gives CDR1 MDHEN, CDR2 SYDVKM. CDR3 size: 12 residues. The germline V and J ends were trimmed by 5 bases and 4 bases, with 5 bases remaining between them. The CDR3 DNA sequence: TGTGCCAGCAGTCTCCGCACCGGGGAGCTGTTTTTT. Translation gives CASSLRTGELFF.

The CDR3 loop reads CASGEGQDTDTQYF. The CDR3 coding sequence is TGTGCCAGCGGAGAGGGACAGGACACAGATACGCAGTATTTT. This sequence joins TRBV11-2 and TRBJ2-3; 8 nucleotides align to TRBD1. V lost 8 bases, J lost 2 bases, and 6 bases stayed unmatched. The CDR3 spans 14 residues. Per the germline V gene, CDR1 is SGHAT and CDR2 is FQNNGV.

J is TRBJ1-1 and V is TRBV19; TRBD1 matches 8 bases. V shed 6 bases and J 1 base; nucleotides not matched to a gene: 7. Germline CDR1 reads LNHDA; CDR2 reads SQIVND (reference sequence). This CDR3 has 15 residues. CDR3 protein: CASRRTGLGNTEAFF. The CDR3 nucleotides are TGTGCCAGTAGGCGGACAGGGCTCGGGAACACTGAAGCTTTCTTT.

DNA for the CDR3: TGTGCCAGCATAACCCCAGGGGAAGGCTACGAGCAGTACTTC. Translating it yields CASITPGEGYEQYF. The chain carries TRBV6-6 and TRBJ2-7, with D possibly being TRBD1 (6 bases). CDR3 length: 14 amino acids. The V gene's germline CDR1 is MNHNY and CDR2 SVGAGI (reference sequence). Trimming took off 7 bases at V and 3 bases at J, with 16 bases between the two ends.

V gene TRBV6-5 combines with J gene TRBJ2-4, with TRBD2 as a possible D gene (6 bases). Trimming shortened V by 4 bases and J by 1 base, and 11 bases separated the two germline ends. The length of the CDR3 is 15 residues. From germline, CDR1 is MNHEY and CDR2 SVGAGI. CDR3 nucleotide sequence: TGTGCCAGCAGTTCGGCCGGGAGCGCCAAAAACATTCAGTACTTC. Translated: CASSSAGSAKNIQYF.

The V and J genes are TRBV7-9 and TRBJ1-2; D is unclear. CDR1 and CDR2 from the germline V gene are SEHNR and FQNEAQ (reference sequence). The CDR3 is made up of 13 amino acids. Between the trimmed V and J ends, which lost 5 bases and 0 bases, there was a span of 7 bases. The CDR3 sequence: CASSSAPNYGYTF. The CDR3 DNA reads TGTGCCAGCAGCAGCGCCCCTAACTATGGCTACACCTTC.

The genes are TRBV28 and TRBJ1-1; the match to TRBD1 covers 8 bases. CDR1 and CDR2 from the germline V gene are MDHEN and SYDVKM. CDR3 length: 16 amino acids. V trimming: 7 bases; J trimming: 4 bases; junction bases outside the gene matches: 14. CDR3 nucleotides: TGTGCCAGCACGGGGGGACAGGACTTCGGAGGCACTGAAGCTTTCTTT. It specifies CASTGGQDFGGTEAFF.

The chain is built from TRBV11-2 and TRBJ2-7; possibly TRBD1 for D (5 bases). Per the germline V gene, CDR1 is SGHAT and CDR2 is FQNNGV. This CDR3 has 17 residues. Deletions cut 0 bases from V and 0 bases from J, with 15 bases between. Here the CDR3 reads CASSLDREGVLSYEQYF. The CDR3 DNA is TGTGCCAGCAGCTTAGATCGCGAAGGGGTTCTCTCCTACGAGCAGTACTTC.

The J gene is TRBJ2-7, the V gene TRBV9; 8 bases map to TRBD2. V shed 2 bases, J shed 3 bases, and the junction held 7 bases outside the gene matches. CDR3 size: 15 residues. Germline V gene lookup returns CDR1 SGDLS and CDR2 YYNGEE. CDR3 in amino acids: CASSVPAGRVYEQYF. CDR3 DNA sequence: TGTGCCAGCAGCGTCCCAGCCGGGAGGGTCTACGAGCAGTACTTC.

V gene TRBV4-3 combines with J gene TRBJ1-1, with 11 positions matching TRBD1. The CDR3 has 15 amino acids. The germline CDR1 and CDR2 sequences are LGHNA and YSLEER. The trim removed 1 base at V and 11 bases at J, leaving 9 bases unmatched. Here the CDR3 DNA reads TGCGCCAGCAGCCAAGGGGTTAGGACAGGGGGCGTCGCTTTCTTT. It specifies CASSQGVRTGGVAFF.

The J gene is TRBJ2-7, the V gene TRBV28; 9 bases line up with TRBD2. Trimming at V came to 2 bases and at J to 2 bases, leaving 7 bases not matched to a gene. Looked up from germline, CDR1 is MDHEN and CDR2 is SYDVKM. The CDR3 has 16 residues. This CDR3 reads CASSLAGGTRAYEQYF. In DNA, the CDR3 is TGTGCCAGCAGTTTAGCGGGAGGGACCAGGGCCTACGAGCAGTACTTC. Based on the CDR3 plus reference TRBV28 and TRBJ2-7, the full variable domain is DVKVTQSSRYLVKRTGEKVFLECVQDMDHENMFWYRQDPGLGLRLIYFSYDVKMKEKGDIPEGYSVSREKKERFSLILESASTNQTSMYLCASSLAGGTRAYEQYFGPGTRLTVT.

The CDR3 nucleotides read TGTGCCAGCAGTTACAGGTTGTGGGACAGGGGGCTGGGGAATGAGCAGTTCTTC. Its translation: CASSYRLWDRGLGNEQFF. This rearrangement joins TRBV13 to TRBJ2-1; TRBD1 matches 12 bases. The CDR3 spans 18 residues. Trimming took 6 bases from V and 7 from J; bases not matched to a gene: 16. Germline CDR1 is PRHDT and CDR2 is FYEKMQ (reference sequence). Drawing the rest from reference TRBV13 and TRBJ2-1, the complete variable domain is AAGVIQSPRHLIKEKRETATLKCYPIPRHDTVYWYQQGPGQDPQFLISFYEKMQSDKGSIPDRFSAQQFSDYHSELNMSSLELGDSALYFCASSYRLWDRGLGNEQFFGPGTRLTVL.